A selection of T cell receptor beta chains follows, all from one sample in a study of blood T cell repertoires in COVID-19. Profiled with immunoSEQ multiplex PCR; TCRdb holds only in-frame clones, not every one. This table has about 200,000 clones, around 79% appearing once. The sequenced material came from peripheral blood. These receptor sequences come from a woman aged 40 to 50 with COVID-19, enrolled during active disease. Both conserved end residues are part of each CDR3. D genes are given only for firm matches. Clone size, where shown, is once, few, many, or a class for clones that have expanded.

NA	TRBV3-1/TRBV3-2	NA	TRBJ2-1	CASSQGTRGGSYNEQFF	TGTGCCAGCAGCCAAGGCACTAGGGGGGGCTCCTACAATGAGCAGTTCTTC
NA	TRBV5-6	NA	TRBJ2-5	CASLDQGNQETQYF	TGTGCCAGCCTCGACCAGGGGAACCAAGAGACCCAGTACTTC
NA	TRBV12-3/TRBV12-4	NA	TRBJ1-2	CASSSGPSGYTF	TGTGCCAGCAGTTCGGGTCCCAGCGGCTACACCTTC
NA	TRBV5-1	NA	TRBJ2-4	CASSLAGQAGDIQYF	TGCGCCAGCAGCTTGGCCGGGCAAGCCGGGGACATTCAGTACTTC
NA	TRBV19	TRBD1	TRBJ1-2	CATNIPGTGTNGYTF	TGTGCCACTAACATCCCCGGGACAGGGACGAATGGCTACACCTTC
NA	TRBV25-1	TRBD1	TRBJ1-5	CASSEGGGAGQPQHF	TGTGCCAGCAGTGAAGGAGGGGGCGCGGGGCAGCCCCAGCATTTT
NA	TRBV2	TRBD2	TRBJ2-1	CASRYGLAGLDEQFF	TGTGCCAGCAGGTACGGACTAGCGGGGTTAGATGAGCAGTTCTTC
NA	TRBV23-1	TRBD2	TRBJ2-1	CASSFRGLAFLSSYNEQFF	TGCGCCAGCAGTTTCCGAGGACTAGCCTTTCTGAGCTCCTACAATGAGCAGTTCTTC
once	TRBV18	TRBD1	TRBJ2-7	CASSLGGQGWYEQYF	TGTGCCAGCTCCCTCGGGGGACAGGGGTGGTACGAGCAGTACTTC
NA	TRBV3-1/TRBV3-2	NA	TRBJ2-3	CASSQDPIVLSGATDTQYF	TGTGCCAGCAGCCAAGACCCCATCGTTCTCTCAGGGGCGACAGATACGCAGTATTTT
NA	TRBV5-1	NA	TRBJ2-7	CASSPNRDSYEQYF	TGCGCCAGCAGCCCTAACCGGGACTCCTACGAGCAGTACTTC
NA	TRBV6-5	NA	TRBJ2-3	CASTPGQGQDTQYF	TGTGCCAGCACCCCCGGACAAGGACAAGATACGCAGTATTTT
NA	TRBV5-8	TRBD1	TRBJ1-1	CASSIQGQGSGTEAFF	TGTGCCAGCAGCATACAGGGGCAGGGTTCGGGGACTGAAGCTTTCTTT
NA	TRBV7-2	TRBD2	TRBJ2-5	CASSQSASGGQETQYF	TGTGCCAGCAGCCAATCCGCTAGCGGGGGCCAAGAGACCCAGTACTTC
NA	TRBV30	NA	TRBJ2-1	CAVGAKGFF	TGTGCCGTGGGGGCGAAAGGGTTCTTC
NA	TRBV5-6	TRBD1	TRBJ2-1	CASSPVPGTGGLHEQFF	TGTGCCAGCAGCCCTGTCCCCGGGACAGGGGGCCTGCATGAGCAGTTCTTC
NA	TRBV4-2	TRBD1	TRBJ1-2	CASSEGAGSGYTF	TGTGCCAGCAGCGAGGGGGCAGGCTCTGGCTACACCTTC
once	TRBV6-5	TRBD2	TRBJ2-7	CASSYSREGSYEQYF	TGTGCCAGCAGTTACTCGAGGGAGGGGAGTTACGAGCAGTACTTC
many	TRBV7-9	TRBD1	TRBJ1-1	CASSSGTGSYEAFF	TGTGCCAGCAGCTCCGGGACAGGGTCATATGAAGCTTTCTTT
NA	TRBV4-1	TRBD1	TRBJ1-1	CASSQQFPGQGYNTEAFF	TGCGCCAGCAGCCAACAATTTCCGGGACAGGGGTATAACACTGAAGCTTTCTTT
once	TRBV2	NA	TRBJ1-2	CASRPRTRANYGYTF	TGTGCCAGCAGACCCAGGACAAGAGCTAACTATGGCTACACCTTC
NA	TRBV25-1	NA	TRBJ1-5	CASSLGVSNQPQHF	TGTGCCAGCAGCCTCGGGGTTAGCAATCAGCCCCAGCATTTT
NA	TRBV7-2	TRBD1	TRBJ1-5	CASSFTGALSNQPQHF	TGTGCCAGCAGCTTTACAGGGGCTCTTAGCAATCAGCCCCAGCATTTT
NA	TRBV19	TRBD1	TRBJ2-4	CASRLRQGTDFQYF	TGTGCCAGTCGGCTTAGACAGGGGACGGACTTTCAGTACTTC
NA	TRBV9	TRBD1	TRBJ2-2	CASSVTGGAFYTGELFF	TGTGCCAGCAGCGTAACAGGGGGCGCGTTCTACACCGGGGAGCTGTTTTTT
NA	TRBV12-3/TRBV12-4	NA	TRBJ2-1	CASCDRGEQFF	TGTGCCAGCTGCGATCGAGGTGAGCAGTTCTTC
NA	TRBV4-1	TRBD1	TRBJ2-7	CASSQGVGRGFDEQYF	TGCGCCAGCAGCCAAGGCGTGGGCAGGGGGTTCGACGAGCAGTACTTC
NA	TRBV6-6	TRBD2	TRBJ2-1	CASSYPSGGAHEQFF	TGTGCCAGCAGTTACCCTAGCGGGGGGGCCCATGAGCAGTTCTTC
once	TRBV19	NA	TRBJ2-3	CASTNSGEGADTQYF	TGTGCCAGTACAAATTCAGGGGAGGGAGCAGATACGCAGTATTTT
NA	TRBV5-5	NA	TRBJ2-7	CASSFTETYEQYF	TGTGCCAGCAGCTTTACTGAAACCTACGAGCAGTACTTC
NA	TRBV12-5	TRBD1	TRBJ1-2	CASGLGDRGYGYTF	TGTGCTAGTGGTTTGGGAGACAGGGGCTATGGCTACACCTTC
few	TRBV18	NA	TRBJ2-7	CASSPTDYTYEQYF	TGTGCCAGCTCACCAACGGACTACACCTACGAGCAGTACTTC
few	TRBV6-5	TRBD2	TRBJ2-4	CASSPRGGAKNIQYF	TGTGCCAGCAGTCCGCGGGGGGGAGCCAAAAACATTCAGTACTTC
NA	TRBV5-1	NA	TRBJ2-5	CASSLAMDIETQYF	TGCGCCAGCAGCTTGGCCATGGACATTGAGACCCAGTACTTC
once	TRBV6-5	NA	TRBJ2-1	CASSRQYSYNEQFF	TGTGCCAGCAGTCGACAGTACTCCTACAATGAGCAGTTCTTC
NA	TRBV18	TRBD2	TRBJ2-2	CASSPGTSGDTGELFF	TGTGCCAGCTCACCGGGGACTAGCGGAGACACCGGGGAGCTGTTTTTT
NA	TRBV6-1	TRBD1	TRBJ1-5	CASSEARDRGYQPQHF	TGTGCCAGCAGTGAAGCCAGGGACAGGGGTTATCAGCCCCAGCATTTT
NA	TRBV6-5	TRBD1	TRBJ1-2	CASGGTGRGYTF	TGTGCCAGCGGCGGGACAGGGAGGGGCTACACCTTC
NA	TRBV19	TRBD1	TRBJ1-1	CASSITGGNTEAFF	TGTGCCAGTAGTATAACAGGGGGCAACACTGAAGCTTTCTTT
NA	TRBV6-5	TRBD2	TRBJ2-5	CASRPGGRVVETQYF	TGTGCCAGCAGACCGGGAGGGAGGGTAGTTGAGACCCAGTACTTC
NA	TRBV6-5	NA	TRBJ2-1	CASSYSIALYEQFF	TGTGCCAGCAGTTACTCGATAGCGCTATATGAGCAGTTCTTC